Below, 17 T cell receptor beta chains from the same sample are listed, as sequenced in a study of T cells after yellow fever vaccination. TCRdb itself ran the 5' RACE reads through MiXCR, one entry per CDR3 protein. Of about 240,000 distinct CDR3 sequences detected, about 7% appear once; the ten largest clones hold about 0.9%. Sample: CD4+ T cells sorted from PBMCs, taken 15 days after the yellow fever booster vaccination. The receptor set was obtained from a man aged 25 to 40 who received the YFV17D yellow fever vaccine.

The CDR3 sequence: CASSLGQHQETQYF. CDR3 nucleotide sequence: TGCGCCAGCAGCTTGGGACAGCACCAAGAGACCCAGTACTTC. The chain recombines TRBV5-1 with TRBJ2-5; a possible D gene is TRBD1 (5 bases). In germline, CDR1 is SGHRS, CDR2 YFSETQ. Trimming cost V 0 bases and J 0 bases, with 6 bases left between them. This CDR3 is 14 amino acids long.

The chain carries TRBV7-2 and TRBJ1-6; possible D gene TRBD1, 5 bases. V was trimmed by 1 base and J by 10 bases, leaving 11 bases between them. The CDR3 is made up of 14 amino acids. Germline CDR1 is SGHTA and CDR2 is FQGNSA. CDR3 amino acids: CASSLVRGGSPLHF. In DNA, the CDR3 is TGTGCCAGCAGCTTAGTTAGGGGAGGCTCACCCCTCCACTTT. Filled out from reference TRBV7-2 and TRBJ1-6, the complete variable domain reads GAGVSQSPSNKVTEKGKDVELRCDPISGHTALYWYRQSLGQGLEFLIYFQGNSAPDKSGLPSDRFSAERTGGSVSTLTIQRTQQEDSAVYLCASSLVRGGSPLHFGNGTRLTVT.

This clonotype was observed at least ten times. The CDR3 nucleotides read TGTGCCAGCATGAGCGGGAGGGCCGTCAGCGGGGAGCTGTTTTTT. Translating gives CASMSGRAVSGELFF. The V gene is TRBV12-3 or TRBV12-4, the J gene TRBJ2-2, with 10 bases lining up with TRBD2. The V gene end was trimmed by 7 bases and the J gene end by 7 bases; junction bases not matched to a gene: 9. This CDR3 is built from 15 residues.

The gene calls are TRBV12-3 or TRBV12-4 and TRBJ2-5; D is possibly TRBD1 (5 bases). V was clipped by 3 bases and J by 5 bases, with 10 bases between them. The CDR3 contains 13 residues. DNA for the CDR3: TGTGCCAGCAGTTTCAGGGATACGGAGACCCAGTACTTC. Amino acid sequence: CASSFRDTETQYF.

The sample holds many counts of this clonotype. The chain combines TRBV6-2 or TRBV6-3 with TRBJ2-1, with 7 bases fitting TRBD1. The CDR3 is 14 amino acids. Germline V gene sequence: CDR1 MNHEY, CDR2 SVGEGT. Trimming cost V 7 bases and J 0 bases; bases outside gene matches: 3. The CDR3, as DNA: TGTGCCAGCAATTCAGGGGGCTCCTACAATGAGCAGTTCTTC. Translating it yields CASNSGGSYNEQFF.

This clonotype was seen a handful of times. The J gene is TRBJ2-1, the V gene TRBV20-1; D not certain. The CDR3 has 15 residues. Germline V gene lookup returns CDR1 DFQATT and CDR2 SNEGSKA (reference sequence). Trimming stripped 6 bases from V and 0 bases from J, with 15 bases between. The CDR3 sequence: CSAPRKFSSYNEQFF. In DNA form, the CDR3 reads TGCAGTGCGCCCCGGAAGTTTAGCTCCTACAATGAGCAGTTCTTC.

V and J are TRBV20-1 and TRBJ2-1, with D uncertain. Trimming took off 0 bases at V and 3 bases at J, with 12 bases between the two ends. Germline V gives CDR1 DFQATT, CDR2 SNEGSKA (reference sequence). The CDR3 totals 15 residues. The CDR3 here is CSARDPVAVYNEQFF. The DNA for the CDR3 is TGCAGTGCTAGAGATCCGGTGGCTGTCTACAATGAGCAGTTCTTC.

This clonotype appeared many times. The chain joins TRBV29-1 to TRBJ2-7; D is tentatively TRBD1 or TRBD2 (5 bases each). V dropped 7 bases and J dropped 2 bases, with 18 bases sitting between them. The germline CDR1 and CDR2 sequences are SQVTM and ANQGSEA. The CDR3 consists of 14 residues. CDR3 sequence (DNA): TGCAGCGCTGCCACCGGGACGGTCGCCTACGAGCAGTACTTC. It translates to CSAATGTVAYEQYF.

Many counts were recorded for this clonotype. The chain uses TRBV7-9 and TRBJ2-7; 7 positions agree with TRBD1. Germline assignment: CDR1 SEHNR and CDR2 FQNEAQ (reference sequence). This CDR3 spans 18 amino acids. V was clipped by 1 base and J by 6 bases; unmatched bases: 18. The CDR3 spells CASSLEPLRGQTFTEQYF. The CDR3 DNA sequence: TGTGCCAGCAGCTTAGAGCCTCTCCGGGGACAGACTTTTACCGAGCAGTACTTC.

This chain joins TRBV7-9 and TRBJ1-1, with 8 bases matching TRBD1. Per germline, CDR1 SEHNR and CDR2 FQNEAQ (reference sequence). The J segment lost 13 bases and the V segment lost 5 bases, leaving 12 bases of the junction unmatched. CDR3 length: 13 amino acids. CDR3 in amino acids: CASSTRQGRSVFF. The CDR3 coding sequence is TGTGCCAGCAGCACGCGACAGGGGAGGTCGGTTTTCTTT.

V and J are TRBV4-2 and TRBJ2-1; D is undetermined. Germline V CDR1 and CDR2: LGHNA, YNFKEQ. The CDR3 runs to 13 residues. Between the trimmed V and J ends, which lost 2 bases and 0 bases, there was a span of 2 bases. CDR3 loop: CASSQNSYNEQFF. The CDR3 DNA reads TGTGCCAGCAGCCAAAACTCCTACAATGAGCAGTTCTTC.

This clonotype occurred a few times. The chain has TRBV23-1 and TRBJ2-1, with D uncertain. TRBV23-1 is annotated as an ORF whose role is uncertain. This CDR3 has 11 residues. In DNA, the CDR3 is TGCGCTTCAGACCGCGGACCTCAGCAGTTCTTC. Amino acids: CASDRGPQQFF.

This chain links TRBV18 with TRBJ2-5; possibly TRBD2 for D (6 bases). V shed 0 bases and J shed 1 base, with 15 bases lying between them. Germline lookup yields CDR1 KGHSH and CDR2 LQKENI. This CDR3 comprises 17 residues. The CDR3 region has the DNA TGTGCCAGCTCACCACCTGCTCCCGGTAGCGGCCAAGAGACCCAGTACTTC. Its protein product is CASSPPAPGSGQETQYF.

Many counts were recorded for this clonotype. CDR3 protein: CAISEGARETQYF. The CDR3, as DNA: TGTGCCATCAGTGAGGGTGCGAGAGAGACCCAGTACTTC. The rearrangement links TRBV10-3 to TRBJ2-5; D unresolved. Germline lookup yields CDR1 ENHRY and CDR2 SYGVKD. V was cut by 2 bases and J by 4 bases, with 8 bases left in between. The CDR3 is 13 amino acids.

This clonotype was seen repeatedly, ten times or more. This chain joins TRBV28 and TRBJ2-3; 9 nucleotides match TRBD1. The CDR3 consists of 13 residues. Trimming removed 11 bases from V and 0 bases from J; junction bases left unmatched: 3. Germline assignment: CDR1 MDHEN and CDR2 SYDVKM. The CDR3 sequence is CAGGTGSTDTQYF. CDR3 in DNA: TGTGCCGGGGGGACAGGGAGCACAGATACGCAGTATTTT.

On this clonotype itself: This may come from a read error, since a much larger clone is one base off. This rearrangement joins TRBV20-1 to TRBJ1-2, with D hard to call. The CDR3 length is 11 residues. Germline V gives CDR1 DFQATT, CDR2 SNEGSKA (reference sequence). V was pared by 0 bases and J by 9 bases, with 8 bases between. CDR3 nucleotides: TGCAGTGCTAGAGATCCTGGGAGCTACACCTTC. This gives the protein CSARDPGSYTF.

Only a few counts were recorded for this clonotype. This chain links TRBV20-1 with TRBJ1-1; 7 bases agree with TRBD1. There are 14 residues in the CDR3. Germline CDR1 DFQATT, CDR2 SNEGSKA (reference sequence). Unmatched junction bases numbered 8, after V lost 6 bases and J lost 1 base. CDR3 in DNA: TGCAGTGCGCATCAGGGGGGGGGGAACACTGAAGCTTTCTTT. The encoded protein is CSAHQGGGNTEAFF.